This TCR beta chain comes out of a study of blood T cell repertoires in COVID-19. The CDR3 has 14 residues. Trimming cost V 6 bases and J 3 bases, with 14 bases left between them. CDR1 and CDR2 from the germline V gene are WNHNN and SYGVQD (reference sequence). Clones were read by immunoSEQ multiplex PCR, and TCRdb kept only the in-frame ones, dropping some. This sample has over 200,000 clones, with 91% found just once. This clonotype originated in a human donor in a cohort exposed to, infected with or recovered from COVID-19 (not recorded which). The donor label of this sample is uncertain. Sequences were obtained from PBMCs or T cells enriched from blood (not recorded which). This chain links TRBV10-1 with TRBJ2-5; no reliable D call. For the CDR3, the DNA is TGCGCCAGCAGCGATACAAGAAAAGAAGAGACCCAGTACTTC. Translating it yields CASSDTRKEETQYF.